This T cell receptor (beta chain) was identified in a study of CD8+ T cells in alopecia areata. The CDR3 spans 14 residues. Germline CDR1 is GTSNPN and CDR2 is SVGIG (reference sequence). J was trimmed by 3 bases and V by 0 bases; bases with no gene match: 5. This clone was detected a few times. Its target is unknown. It was cDNA, reverse transcribed from extracted RNA, that served as the sequencing template. Sequenced by immunoSEQ multiplex PCR; TCRdb stores in-frame clones only, minus some. Among 75,000 to 100,000 clones listed, approximately 42% were seen once. Study-wide results and caveats: Patients shared TCRs less clearly than mice did, possibly for HLA-related reasons.

The TCR sequence derives from a human donor with alopecia areata. V usage is TRBV30 and J usage is TRBJ2-7, with 7 bases identical to TRBD1. Sequencing used CD4+ T cells sorted from blood. The CDR3 DNA reads as TGTGCCTGGAGTGTACCGGACAGGTTCTACGAGCAGTACTTC. Its protein is CAWSVPDRFYEQYF.